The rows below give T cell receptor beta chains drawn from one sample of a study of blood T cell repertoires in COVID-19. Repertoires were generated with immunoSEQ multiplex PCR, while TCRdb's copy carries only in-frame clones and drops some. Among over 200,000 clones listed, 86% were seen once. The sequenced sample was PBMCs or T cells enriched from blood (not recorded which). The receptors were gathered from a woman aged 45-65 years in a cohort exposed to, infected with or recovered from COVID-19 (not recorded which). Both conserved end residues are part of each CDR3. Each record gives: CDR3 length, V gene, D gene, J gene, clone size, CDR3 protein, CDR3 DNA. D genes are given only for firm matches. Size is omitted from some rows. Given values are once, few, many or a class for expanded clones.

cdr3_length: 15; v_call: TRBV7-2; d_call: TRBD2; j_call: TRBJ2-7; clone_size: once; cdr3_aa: CASSLGGSLTSDQYF; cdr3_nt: TGTGCCAGCAGCTTAGGGGGCTCGTTGACTAGCGATCAGTACTTC
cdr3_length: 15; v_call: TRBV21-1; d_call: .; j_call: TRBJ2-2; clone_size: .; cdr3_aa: CASSKERQFTGELFF; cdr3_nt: TGTGCCAGCAGCAAAGAACGTCAGTTCACCGGGGAGCTGTTTTTT
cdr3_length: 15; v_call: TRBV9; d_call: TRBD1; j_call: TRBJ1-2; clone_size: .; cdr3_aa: CASSVATGGNYGYTF; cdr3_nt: TGTGCCAGCAGCGTGGCGACAGGGGGTAACTATGGCTACACCTTC
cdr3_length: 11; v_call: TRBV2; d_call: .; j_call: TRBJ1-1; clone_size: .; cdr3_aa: CASRGGVEAFF; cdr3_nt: TGTGCCAGCAGGGGGGGGGTTGAAGCTTTCTTT
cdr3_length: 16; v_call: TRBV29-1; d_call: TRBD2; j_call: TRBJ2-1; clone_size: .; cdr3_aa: CSVEDITSAGYNEQFF; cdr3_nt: TGCAGCGTTGAGGACATTACTAGCGCGGGCTACAATGAGCAGTTCTTC
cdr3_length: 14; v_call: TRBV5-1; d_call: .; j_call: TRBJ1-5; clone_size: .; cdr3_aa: CASSLDAGNQPQHF; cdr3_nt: TGCGCCAGCAGCTTGGATGCAGGAAATCAGCCCCAGCATTTT
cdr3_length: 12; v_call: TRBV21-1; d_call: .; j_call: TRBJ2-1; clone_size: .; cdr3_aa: CAILTGENEQFF; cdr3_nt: TGTGCCATACTAACGGGGGAAAATGAGCAGTTCTTC
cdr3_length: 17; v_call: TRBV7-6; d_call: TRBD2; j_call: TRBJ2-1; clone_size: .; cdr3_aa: CASSRAHGLGAGGEQFF; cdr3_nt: TGTGCCAGCAGCAGGGCCCATGGACTAGGGGCGGGCGGTGAGCAGTTCTTC
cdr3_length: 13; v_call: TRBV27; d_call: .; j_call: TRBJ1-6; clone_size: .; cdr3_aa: CASSSQQGAPLHF; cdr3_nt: TGTGCCAGCAGTTCACAACAGGGAGCCCCCCTCCACTTT
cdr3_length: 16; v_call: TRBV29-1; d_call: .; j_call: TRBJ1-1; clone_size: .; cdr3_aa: CSVEGQPFFDHTEAFF; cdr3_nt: TGCAGCGTTGAGGGGCAGCCATTTTTTGATCACACTGAAGCTTTCTTT
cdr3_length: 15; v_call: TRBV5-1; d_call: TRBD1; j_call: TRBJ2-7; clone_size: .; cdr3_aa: CASSLRRDRSLEQYF; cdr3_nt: TGCGCCAGCAGCTTACGCCGGGACAGGTCTCTCGAGCAGTACTTC
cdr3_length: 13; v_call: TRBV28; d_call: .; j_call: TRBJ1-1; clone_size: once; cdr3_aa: CASSPLTPPRAFF; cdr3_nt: TGTGCCAGCAGCCCCTTAACACCCCCCCGAGCTTTCTTT
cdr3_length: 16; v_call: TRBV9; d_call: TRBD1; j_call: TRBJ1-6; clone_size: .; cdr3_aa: CASSAEYRGRNSPLHF; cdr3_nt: TGTGCCAGCAGCGCAGAATACAGGGGGAGAAATTCACCCCTCCACTTT
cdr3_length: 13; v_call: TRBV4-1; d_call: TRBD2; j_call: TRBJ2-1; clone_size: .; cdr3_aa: CASSQDRGGAPFF; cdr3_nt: TGCGCCAGCAGCCAAGATCGGGGGGGGGCCCCGTTCTTC
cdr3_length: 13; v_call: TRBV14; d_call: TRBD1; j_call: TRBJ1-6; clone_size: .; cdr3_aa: CASSPGQGSPLHF; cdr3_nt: TGTGCCAGCAGCCCGGGACAGGGTTCACCCCTCCACTTT
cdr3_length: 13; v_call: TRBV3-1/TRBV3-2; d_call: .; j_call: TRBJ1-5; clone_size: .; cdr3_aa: CASSQGQYQPQHF; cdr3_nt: TGTGCCAGCAGCCAAGGACAGTATCAGCCCCAGCATTTT
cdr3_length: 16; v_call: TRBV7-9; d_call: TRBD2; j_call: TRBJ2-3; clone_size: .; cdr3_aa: CASSWSGGGGTDTQYF; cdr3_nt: TGTGCCAGCAGCTGGTCCGGCGGGGGGGGGACAGATACGCAGTATTTT
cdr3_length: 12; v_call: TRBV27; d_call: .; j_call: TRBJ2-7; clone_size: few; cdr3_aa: CASSLYGYEQYF; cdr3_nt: TGTGCCAGCAGTTTGTACGGCTACGAGCAGTACTTC
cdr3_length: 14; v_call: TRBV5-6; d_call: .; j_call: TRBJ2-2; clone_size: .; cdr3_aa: CASSLTADTGELFF; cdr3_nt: TGTGCCAGCAGCTTGACAGCAGACACCGGGGAGCTGTTTTTT
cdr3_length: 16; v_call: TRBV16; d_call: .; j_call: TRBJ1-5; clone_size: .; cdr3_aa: CASSQSGGHSNQPQHF; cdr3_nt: TGTGCCAGCAGCCAATCTGGGGGACATAGCAATCAGCCCCAGCATTTT
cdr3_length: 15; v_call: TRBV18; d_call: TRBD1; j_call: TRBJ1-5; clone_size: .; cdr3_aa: CASSPRTGERQPQHF; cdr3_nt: TGTGCCAGCTCACCGCGGACAGGGGAAAGGCAGCCCCAGCATTTT
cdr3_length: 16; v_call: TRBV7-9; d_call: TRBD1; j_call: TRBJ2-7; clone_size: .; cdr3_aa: CASSFSPGTAPYEQYF; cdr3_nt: TGTGCCAGCAGCTTTAGCCCAGGGACAGCGCCCTACGAGCAGTACTTC
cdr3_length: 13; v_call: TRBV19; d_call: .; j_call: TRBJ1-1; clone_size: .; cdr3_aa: CASSTQMNTEAFF; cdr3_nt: TGTGCCAGTAGTACCCAGATGAACACTGAAGCTTTCTTT
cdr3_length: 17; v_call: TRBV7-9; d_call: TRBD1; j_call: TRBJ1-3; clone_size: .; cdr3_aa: CASSFLQGASAGNTIYF; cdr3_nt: TGTGCCAGCAGCTTCCTACAGGGGGCTTCTGCGGGAAACACCATATATTTT
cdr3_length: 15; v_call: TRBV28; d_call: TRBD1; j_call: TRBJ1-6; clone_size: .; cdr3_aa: CASTLTGTRYSPLHF; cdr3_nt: TGTGCCAGCACTCTGACAGGGACCCGGTATTCACCCCTCCACTTT
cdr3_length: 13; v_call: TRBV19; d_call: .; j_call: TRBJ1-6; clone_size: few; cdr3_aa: CASSMTGGSPLHF; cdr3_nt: TGTGCCAGTAGTATGACCGGAGGGTCACCCCTCCACTTT
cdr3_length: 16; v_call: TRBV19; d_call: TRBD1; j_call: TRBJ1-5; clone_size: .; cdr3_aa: CASNTRDRGYNQPQHF; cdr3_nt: TGTGCCAGTAATACTCGGGACAGAGGATACAATCAGCCCCAGCATTTT
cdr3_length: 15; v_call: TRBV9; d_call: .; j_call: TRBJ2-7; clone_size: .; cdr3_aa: CASSVGGGRAYEQYF; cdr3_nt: TGTGCCAGCAGCGTAGGAGGCGGCAGAGCCTACGAGCAGTACTTC
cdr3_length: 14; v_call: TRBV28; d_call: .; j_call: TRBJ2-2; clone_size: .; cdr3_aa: CASSTGQYTGELFF; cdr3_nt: TGTGCCAGCAGTACTGGACAGTACACCGGGGAGCTGTTTTTT
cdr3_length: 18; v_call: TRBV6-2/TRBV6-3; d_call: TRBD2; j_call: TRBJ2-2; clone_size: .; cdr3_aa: CASSYPPMIRGGGGELFF; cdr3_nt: TGTGCCAGCAGTTACCCTCCCATGATCCGGGGGGGCGGCGGGGAGCTGTTTTTT
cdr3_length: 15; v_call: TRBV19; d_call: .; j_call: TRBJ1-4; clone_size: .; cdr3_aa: CASTQGMGTNEKLFF; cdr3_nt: TGTGCCAGTACCCAGGGGATGGGGACTAATGAAAAACTGTTTTTT
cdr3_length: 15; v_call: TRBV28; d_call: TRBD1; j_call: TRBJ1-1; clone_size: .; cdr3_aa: CASSLSGGANTEAFF; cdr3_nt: TGTGCCAGCAGTTTATCAGGGGGCGCCAACACTGAAGCTTTCTTT
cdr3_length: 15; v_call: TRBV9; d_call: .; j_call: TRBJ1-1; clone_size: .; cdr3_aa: CASSVSGNMNTEAFF; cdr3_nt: TGTGCCAGCAGCGTTTCGGGAAACATGAACACTGAAGCTTTCTTT
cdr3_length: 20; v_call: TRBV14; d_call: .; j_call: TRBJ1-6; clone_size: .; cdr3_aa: CASSQGGRSGVRSYNSPLHF; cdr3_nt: TGTGCCAGCAGCCAAGGAGGCCGGTCGGGGGTTAGATCCTATAATTCACCCCTCCACTTT
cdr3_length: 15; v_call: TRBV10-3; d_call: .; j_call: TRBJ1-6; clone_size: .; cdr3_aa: CALPDSVAYNSPLHF; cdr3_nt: TGTGCCCTACCGGACAGCGTCGCCTATAATTCACCCCTCCACTTT
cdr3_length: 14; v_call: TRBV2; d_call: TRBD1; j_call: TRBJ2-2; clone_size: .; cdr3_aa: CASQGTEADGELFF; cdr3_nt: TGTGCCAGCCAGGGGACAGAAGCCGACGGGGAGCTGTTTTTT
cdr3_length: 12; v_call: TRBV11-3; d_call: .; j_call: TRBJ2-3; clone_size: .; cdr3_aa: CASSVNTDTQYF; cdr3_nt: TGTGCCAGCAGCGTAAACACAGATACGCAGTATTTT
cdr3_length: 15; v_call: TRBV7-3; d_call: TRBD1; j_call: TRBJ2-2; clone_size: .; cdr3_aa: CASSNRDRDTGELFF; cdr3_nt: TGTGCCAGCAGCAACCGGGACAGGGACACCGGGGAGCTGTTTTTT
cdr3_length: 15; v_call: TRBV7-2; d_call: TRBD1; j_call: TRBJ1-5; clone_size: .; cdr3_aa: CASSEGQGLPQAQHF; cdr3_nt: TGTGCCAGCAGCGAGGGACAGGGGCTGCCCCAAGCCCAGCATTTT
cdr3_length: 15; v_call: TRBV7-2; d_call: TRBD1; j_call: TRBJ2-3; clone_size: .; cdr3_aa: CASTSVRGITDTQYF; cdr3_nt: TGTGCCAGCACTTCGGTCAGGGGGATCACAGATACGCAGTATTTT
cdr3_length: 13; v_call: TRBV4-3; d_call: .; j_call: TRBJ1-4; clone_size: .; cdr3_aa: CASSASRLGKLFF; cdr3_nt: TGCGCCAGCAGCGCATCCCGCCTCGGAAAACTGTTTTTT
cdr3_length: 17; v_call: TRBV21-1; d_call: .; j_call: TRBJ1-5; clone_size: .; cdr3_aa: CASSKKGGGACNQPQHF; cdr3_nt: TGTGCCAGCAGCAAAAAGGGTGGGGGGGCTTGCAATCAGCCCCAGCATTTT
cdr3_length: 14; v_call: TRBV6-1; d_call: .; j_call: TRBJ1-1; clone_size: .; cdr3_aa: CASSEPAGPLLPFF; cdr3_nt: TGTGCCAGCAGTGAACCGGCAGGCCCACTCCTTCCTTTCTTT
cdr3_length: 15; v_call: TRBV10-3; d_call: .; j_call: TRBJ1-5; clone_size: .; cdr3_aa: CAISESRGSNQPQHF; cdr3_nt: TGTGCCATCAGTGAGTCTAGGGGTAGCAATCAGCCCCAGCATTTT
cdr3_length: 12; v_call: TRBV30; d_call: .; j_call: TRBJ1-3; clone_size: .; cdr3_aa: CAWSGSGHTIYF; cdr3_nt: TGTGCCTGGAGTGGAAGCGGTCACACCATATATTTT
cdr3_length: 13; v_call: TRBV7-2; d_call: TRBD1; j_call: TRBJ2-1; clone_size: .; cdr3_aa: CASSYRGYNEQFF; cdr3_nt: TGTGCCAGCAGCTACAGGGGGTACAATGAGCAGTTCTTC
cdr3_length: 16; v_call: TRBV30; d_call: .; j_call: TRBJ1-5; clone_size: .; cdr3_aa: CAWNGGGIYSNQPQHF; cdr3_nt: TGTGCCTGGAACGGTGGAGGAATTTATAGCAATCAGCCCCAGCATTTT
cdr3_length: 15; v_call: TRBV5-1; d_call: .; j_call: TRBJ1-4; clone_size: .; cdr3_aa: CASSPQQGGNEKLFF; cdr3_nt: TGCGCCAGCAGCCCACAACAGGGCGGGAATGAAAAACTGTTTTTT
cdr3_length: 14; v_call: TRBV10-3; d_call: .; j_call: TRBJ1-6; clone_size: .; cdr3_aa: CAISESTGISPLHF; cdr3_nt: TGTGCCATCAGTGAGTCGACGGGGATTTCACCCCTCCACTTT
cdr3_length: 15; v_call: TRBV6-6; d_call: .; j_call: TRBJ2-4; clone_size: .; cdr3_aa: CASSARVMDKNIQYF; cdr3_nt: TGTGCCAGCAGTGCCAGGGTCATGGACAAAAACATTCAGTACTTC
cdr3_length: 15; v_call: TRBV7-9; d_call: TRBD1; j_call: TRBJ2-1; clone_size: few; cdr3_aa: CASSSVRGTYNEQFF; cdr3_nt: TGTGCCAGCAGCTCGGTCAGGGGGACCTACAATGAGCAGTTCTTC
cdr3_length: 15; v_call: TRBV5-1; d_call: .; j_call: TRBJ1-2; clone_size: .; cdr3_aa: CASSLRGAGDYGYTF; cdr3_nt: TGCGCCAGCAGCTTAAGAGGTGCGGGAGACTATGGCTACACCTTC
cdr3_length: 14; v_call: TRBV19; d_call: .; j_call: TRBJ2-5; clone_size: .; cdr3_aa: CASSRRQTQETQYF; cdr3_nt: TGTGCCAGTAGTAGACGACAGACGCAAGAGACCCAGTACTTC
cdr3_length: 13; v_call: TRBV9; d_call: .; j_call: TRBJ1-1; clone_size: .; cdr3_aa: CASSASFGTEAFF; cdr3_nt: TGTGCCAGCAGCGCGAGTTTCGGCACTGAAGCTTTCTTT
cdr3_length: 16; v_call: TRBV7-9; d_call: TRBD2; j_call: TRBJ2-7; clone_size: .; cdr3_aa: CASSVPLAGGGYEQYF; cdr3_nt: TGTGCCAGCAGCGTCCCACTCGCGGGGGGCGGATACGAGCAGTACTTC